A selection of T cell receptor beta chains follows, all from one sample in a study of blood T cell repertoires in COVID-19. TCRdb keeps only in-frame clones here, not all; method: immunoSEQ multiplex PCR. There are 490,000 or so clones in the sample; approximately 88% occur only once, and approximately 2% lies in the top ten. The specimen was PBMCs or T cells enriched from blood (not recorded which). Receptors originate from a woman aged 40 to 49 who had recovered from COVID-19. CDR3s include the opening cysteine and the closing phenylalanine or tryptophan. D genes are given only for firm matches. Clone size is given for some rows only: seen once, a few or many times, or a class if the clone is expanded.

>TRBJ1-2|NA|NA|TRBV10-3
CAISESGYSGHTF
TGTGCCATCAGTGAGTCCGGGTATTCGGGTCACACCTTC
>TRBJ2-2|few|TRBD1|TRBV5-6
CASIKDRVNTGELFF
TGTGCCAGCATTAAGGACAGGGTCAACACCGGGGAGCTGTTTTTT
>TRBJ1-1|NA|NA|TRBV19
CASSPYGAGNTEAFF
TGTGCCAGTAGCCCATACGGTGCAGGGAACACTGAAGCTTTCTTT
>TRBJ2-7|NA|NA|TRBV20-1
CSASTSYYEQYF
TGCAGTGCTAGTACTAGTTACTACGAGCAGTACTTC
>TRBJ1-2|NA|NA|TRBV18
CASSPGTDGYTF
TGTGCCAGCTCACCCGGGACTGATGGCTACACCTTC
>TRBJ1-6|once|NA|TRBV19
CASSGYSYNSPLHF
TGTGCCAGTAGCGGGTACTCCTATAATTCACCCCTCCACTTT
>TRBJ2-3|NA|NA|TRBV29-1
CSVVTSTDTQYF
TGCAGCGTGGTAACTAGCACAGATACGCAGTATTTT
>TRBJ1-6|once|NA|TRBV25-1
CASSESTYNSPLHF
TGTGCCAGCAGTGAGAGTACTTATAATTCACCCCTCCACTTT
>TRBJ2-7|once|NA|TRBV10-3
CAISSGNGFGEQYF
TGTGCCATCAGTTCGGGGAACGGATTCGGGGAGCAGTACTTC
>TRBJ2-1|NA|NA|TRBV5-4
CASSSVPGQLDEQFF
TGTGCCAGCAGCTCTGTCCCGGGACAACTGGATGAGCAGTTCTTC
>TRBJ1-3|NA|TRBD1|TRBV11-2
CASSLDGQGVWNTIYF
TGTGCCAGCAGCTTGGACGGACAGGGCGTTTGGAACACCATATATTTT
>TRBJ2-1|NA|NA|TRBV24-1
CATSDSQGQGPYNEQFF
TGTGCCACCAGTGATTCTCAGGGGCAGGGGCCCTACAATGAGCAGTTCTTC
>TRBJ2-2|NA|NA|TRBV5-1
CASSLGVPGELFF
TGCGCCAGCAGTTTGGGAGTACCCGGGGAGCTGTTTTTT
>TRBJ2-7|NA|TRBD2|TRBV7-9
CASSPRLAGVLEQYF
TGTGCCAGCAGCCCGAGACTAGCGGGAGTCCTGGAGCAGTACTTC
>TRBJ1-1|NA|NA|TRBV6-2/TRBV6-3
CASSYSDRFTEAFF
TGTGCCAGCAGTTACTCTGACAGGTTCACTGAAGCTTTCTTT
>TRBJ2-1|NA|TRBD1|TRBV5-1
CASSSRTGGNNEQFF
TGCGCCAGCAGCTCTAGGACAGGGGGCAACAATGAGCAGTTCTTC
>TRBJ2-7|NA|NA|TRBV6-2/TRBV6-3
CASSTGEPSYEQYF
TGTGCCAGCAGTACAGGCGAGCCCTCCTACGAGCAGTACTTC
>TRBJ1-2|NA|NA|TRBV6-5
CASSYFQGSGYTF
TGTGCCAGCAGTTACTTCCAGGGAAGTGGCTACACCTTC
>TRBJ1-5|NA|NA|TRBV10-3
CAISEGVGNQPQHF
TGTGCCATCAGCGAGGGAGTAGGCAATCAGCCCCAGCATTTT